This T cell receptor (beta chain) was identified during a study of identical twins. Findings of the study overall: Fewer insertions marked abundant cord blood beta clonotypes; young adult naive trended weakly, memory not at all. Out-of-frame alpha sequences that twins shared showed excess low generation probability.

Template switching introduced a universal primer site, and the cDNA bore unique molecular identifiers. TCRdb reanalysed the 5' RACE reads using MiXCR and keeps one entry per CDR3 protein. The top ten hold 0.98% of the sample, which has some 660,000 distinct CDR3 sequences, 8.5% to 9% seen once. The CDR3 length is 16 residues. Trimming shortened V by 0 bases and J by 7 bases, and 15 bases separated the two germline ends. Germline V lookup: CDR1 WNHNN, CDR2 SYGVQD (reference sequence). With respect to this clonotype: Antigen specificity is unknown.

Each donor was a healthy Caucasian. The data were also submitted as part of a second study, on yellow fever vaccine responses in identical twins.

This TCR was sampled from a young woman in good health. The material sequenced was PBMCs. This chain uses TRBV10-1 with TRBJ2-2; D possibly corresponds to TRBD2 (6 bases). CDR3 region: CASSESRGTGDGELFF. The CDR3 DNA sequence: TGCGCCAGCAGTGAGTCACGGGGTACGGGAGACGGGGAGCTGTTTTTT.